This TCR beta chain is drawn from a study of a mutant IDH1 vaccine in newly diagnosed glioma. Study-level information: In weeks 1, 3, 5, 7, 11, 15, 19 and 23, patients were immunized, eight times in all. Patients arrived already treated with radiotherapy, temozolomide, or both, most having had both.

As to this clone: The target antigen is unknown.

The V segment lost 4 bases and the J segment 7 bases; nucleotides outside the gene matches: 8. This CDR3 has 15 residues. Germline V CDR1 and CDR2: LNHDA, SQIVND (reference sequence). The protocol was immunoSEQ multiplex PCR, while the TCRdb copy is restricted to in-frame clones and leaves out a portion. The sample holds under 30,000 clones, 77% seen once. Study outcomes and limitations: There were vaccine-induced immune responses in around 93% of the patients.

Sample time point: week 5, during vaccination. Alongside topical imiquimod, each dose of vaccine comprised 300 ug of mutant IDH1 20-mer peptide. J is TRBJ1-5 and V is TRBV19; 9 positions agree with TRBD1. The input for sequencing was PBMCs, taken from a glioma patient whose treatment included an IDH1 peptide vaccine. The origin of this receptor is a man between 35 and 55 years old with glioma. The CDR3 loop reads CASSTRQGGRQPQHF. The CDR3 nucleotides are TGTGCCAGTAGTACCAGACAGGGGGGCAGACAGCCCCAGCATTTT.